The 21 T cell receptor beta chains below come from one sample, sequenced in a study of blood T cell repertoires in COVID-19. Sequenced by immunoSEQ multiplex PCR; TCRdb stores in-frame clones only, minus some. The sample records about 44,000 clones, over 80% being singletons. Sequenced material: peripheral blood. These receptors originate from a woman between 40 and 55 years old with acute or convalescent COVID-19.

The chain recombines TRBV27 with TRBJ2-7; 8 bases are a match to TRBD2. The V and J ends lost 5 bases and 0 bases, in that order; junction bases with no gene match: 30. There are 23 residues in the CDR3. CDR1 MNHEY and CDR2 SMNVEV come from the germline V gene (reference sequence). The CDR3 DNA reads TGTGCCAGCAGTGCCACTCGGACTAGCTTCGGGGAGACGAAAAGCCAGAGCTCCTACGAGCAGTACTTC. Protein: CASSATRTSFGETKSQSSYEQYF.

The chain carries TRBV28 and TRBJ2-7; 8 bases line up with TRBD2. CDR3 length equals 13 residues. Germline CDR1 and CDR2: MDHEN and SYDVKM. Trimming removed 6 bases from V and 1 base from J; junction bases left unmatched: 2. The CDR3 DNA sequence: TGTGCCAGCAGGGCTAGCGGGTCCTACGAGCAGTACTTC. Residues: CASRASGSYEQYF. The whole variable domain, remainder taken from reference TRBV28 and TRBJ2-7, is DVKVTQSSRYLVKRTGEKVFLECVQDMDHENMFWYRQDPGLGLRLIYFSYDVKMKEKGDIPEGYSVSREKKERFSLILESASTNQTSMYLCASRASGSYEQYFGPGTRLTVT.

This clone was detected once. J is TRBJ1-2 and V is TRBV9, with 7 bases lining up with TRBD1. Germline V gives CDR1 SGDLS, CDR2 YYNGEE. The V gene end was trimmed by 5 bases and the J gene end by 3 bases; junction bases not matched to a gene: 7. This CDR3 comprises 14 residues. The CDR3 bases are TGTGCCAGCAGTCAGACAGGGAGCCACTATGGCTACACCTTC. As protein: CASSQTGSHYGYTF.

The V gene is TRBV5-6, the J gene TRBJ2-2, with 7 bases identical to TRBD2. The germline V gene encodes CDR1 SGHDT and CDR2 YYEEEE. V lost 0 bases to trimming and J lost 0 bases; unmatched junction nucleotides: 5. The CDR3 spans 17 residues. The CDR3 is CASSLAAGVANTGELFF. The CDR3 nucleotides are TGTGCCAGCAGCTTGGCCGCGGGAGTTGCGAACACCGGGGAGCTGTTTTTT.

J is TRBJ2-5 and V is TRBV5-5, with 7 bases identical to TRBD1. The CDR3 runs to 14 residues. V lost 3 bases to trimming and J lost 4 bases; unmatched junction nucleotides: 6. From germline, CDR1 is SGHKS and CDR2 YYEKEE (reference sequence). CDR3 nucleotides: TGTGCCAGCAGCTCGCCCACAGGGGTAGAGACCCAGTACTTC. Amino acids: CASSSPTGVETQYF. The variable domain in full, with the rest retrieved from reference TRBV5-5 and TRBJ2-5, is DAGVTQSPTHLIKTRGQQVTLRCSPISGHKSVSWYQQVLGQGPQFIFQYYEKEERGRGNFPDRFSARQFPNYSSELNVNALLLGDSALYLCASSSPTGVETQYFGPGTRLLVL.

The chain combines TRBV29-1 with TRBJ1-4; 7 bases agree with TRBD1. Germline V gives CDR1 SQVTM, CDR2 ANQGSEA. The CDR3 spans 14 residues. Unmatched junction bases numbered 4, after V lost 4 bases and J lost 2 bases. CDR3 protein: CSVGGQMTNEKLFF. The CDR3 nucleotides are TGCAGCGTTGGGGGACAGATGACTAATGAAAAACTGTTTTTT.

This rearrangement joins TRBV7-9 to TRBJ2-1; 8 bases are shared with TRBD2. Germline CDR1 is SEHNR and CDR2 is FQNEAQ (reference sequence). This CDR3 spans 12 amino acids. Trimming removed 5 bases from V and 9 bases from J; junction bases left unmatched: 3. CDR3 nucleotides: TGTGCCAGCAGCCCCGCGGGGGGTGAGCAGTTCTTC. Translation: CASSPAGGEQFF.

The chain employs TRBV6-6 and TRBJ2-2; 10 bases align to TRBD2. The CDR3 totals 19 residues. Germline CDR1 reads MNHNY; CDR2 reads SVGAGI (reference sequence). With 5 bases clipped from V and 2 bases from J, the junction kept 14 bases outside the gene matches. CDR3 DNA: TGTGCCAGCAGTCCCCGAACGGGGTCTAGCGGGAGAAACACCGGGGAGCTGTTTTTT. Translation gives CASSPRTGSSGRNTGELFF.

V usage is TRBV27 and J usage is TRBJ2-1; D remains ambiguous. From germline, CDR1 is MNHEY and CDR2 SMNVEV (reference sequence). The CDR3 totals 13 residues. Trimming took off 0 bases at V and 6 bases at J, with 6 bases between the two ends. CDR3 nucleotides: TGTGCCAGCAGTTTATCGGTTAGCAATGAGCAGTTCTTC. Translating gives CASSLSVSNEQFF.

V is TRBV7-2 and J is TRBJ2-4; 9 positions match TRBD1. The CDR3 has 13 amino acids. Trimming removed 8 bases from V and 5 bases from J; junction bases left unmatched: 4. Germline CDR1 reads SGHTA; CDR2 reads FQGNSA. The CDR3 coding sequence is TGTGCCAGCTCACAGGGGGCGGAAAACATTCAGTACTTC. Translated: CASSQGAENIQYF.

V usage is TRBV2 and J usage is TRBJ2-7; 7 bases line up with TRBD1. CDR1 is SNHLY and CDR2 is FYNNEI in the germline V gene. CDR3 length: 14 residues. The trim removed 2 bases at V and 2 bases at J, leaving 3 bases unmatched. CDR3 sequence (DNA): TGTGCCAGCAGTGAATATCAGGGGGCCTACGAGCAGTACTTC. Translating gives CASSEYQGAYEQYF.

The rearrangement links TRBV9 to TRBJ2-3; TRBD1 matches at 7 bases. This CDR3 has 15 residues. Germline V lookup: CDR1 SGDLS, CDR2 YYNGEE. V shed 4 bases and J 2 bases; nucleotides not matched to a gene: 7. CDR3 DNA sequence: TGTGCCAGCAGCCCGAGGGACAGAATCACAGATACGCAGTATTTT. Its protein product is CASSPRDRITDTQYF.

The chain links TRBV30 to TRBJ2-3; D is possibly TRBD1 (5 bases). Trimming pared 1 base from V and 6 bases from J, leaving 8 bases between. Germline V lookup: CDR1 GTSNPN, CDR2 SVGIG (reference sequence). CDR3 size: 12 residues. The DNA of the CDR3 is TGTGCCTGGAGTGAATCAGGGGATACGCAGTATTTT. It specifies CAWSESGDTQYF.

The genes are TRBV30 and TRBJ1-1, with D hard to call. Trimming removed 2 bases at V and 2 bases at J, with 6 bases between. The CDR3 extends over 12 amino acids. Germline assignment: CDR1 GTSNPN and CDR2 SVGIG (reference sequence). The CDR3, as DNA: TGTGCCTGGAGTACTCGAAACACTGAAGCTTTCTTT. The encoded protein is CAWSTRNTEAFF. Based on the CDR3 plus reference TRBV30 and TRBJ1-1, the full variable domain is SQTIHQWPATLVQPVGSPLSLECTVEGTSNPNLYWYRQAAGRGLQLLFYSVGIGQISSEVPQNLSASRPQDRQFILSSKKLLLSDSGFYLCAWSTRNTEAFFGQGTRLTVV.

This chain connects TRBV10-3 to TRBJ2-7; D remains unclear. Trimming took 4 bases from V and 5 from J, leaving 6 bases between them. Germline lookup yields CDR1 ENHRY and CDR2 SYGVKD. The CDR3 runs 11 residues. The DNA for the CDR3 is TGTGCCATCAGTGCCGACAACGAGCAGTACTTC. As protein: CAISADNEQYF.

This sequence joins TRBV3-1 (or the pseudogene TRBV3-2) and TRBJ2-7; 9 bases map to TRBD1. This CDR3 spans 15 amino acids. In germline, CDR1 is LGHDT, CDR2 YNNKEL (reference sequence). With V trimmed by 3 bases and J by 3 bases, 6 bases remained unmatched. CDR3 sequence (DNA): TGTGCCAGCAGCCAGGCACAGGGGGCTGTCTACGAGCAGTACTTC. Amino acids: CASSQAQGAVYEQYF.

V gene TRBV4-1 combines with J gene TRBJ2-3; 9 nucleotides align to TRBD2. This CDR3 is 17 amino acids long. V gave up 0 bases and J gave up 2 bases; unmatched junction bases: 6. Germline assignment: CDR1 MGHRA and CDR2 YSYEKL. The CDR3 loop reads CASSQEGSGSDTDTQYF. CDR3 nucleotides: TGCGCCAGCAGCCAAGAGGGTAGCGGGAGCGACACAGATACGCAGTATTTT.

The rearrangement joins TRBV27 to TRBJ2-1; 11 positions agree with TRBD2. Germline loops: CDR1 MNHEY, CDR2 SMNVEV (reference sequence). V trimming: 2 bases; J trimming: 8 bases; junction bases outside the gene matches: 5. The CDR3 is made up of 15 amino acids. CDR3 protein: CASSLGTSGGDEQFF. DNA of the CDR3: TGTGCCAGCAGTTTAGGCACTAGCGGGGGCGATGAGCAGTTCTTC.

The gene calls are TRBV5-4 and TRBJ2-3; perhaps TRBD2 as D (5 bases). Germline CDR1 is SGHNT and CDR2 is YYREEE (reference sequence). Trimming left V 1 base short and J 0 bases short, with 15 bases between. This CDR3 has 17 residues. DNA of the CDR3: TGTGCCAGCAGCTTGAACGGGGTCCTTACTAGCACAGATACGCAGTATTTT. This sequence encodes CASSLNGVLTSTDTQYF.

The chain couples TRBV14 to TRBJ2-3; tentative D call: TRBD2 (6 bases). CDR1 is SGHDN and CDR2 is FVKESK in the germline V gene. V was cut by 4 bases and J by 4 bases, with 21 bases left in between. This CDR3 has 17 residues. CDR3 coding DNA: TGTGCCAGCAGCCTTCGGGGGTTCGTAGGACGACCAGATACGCAGTATTTT. Its protein product is CASSLRGFVGRPDTQYF. Complete variable domain (other parts from reference TRBV14 and TRBJ2-3): EAGVTQFPSHSVIEKGQTVTLRCDPISGHDNLYWYRRVMGKEIKFLLHFVKESKQDESGMPNNRFLAERTGGTYSTLKVQPAELEDSGVYFCASSLRGFVGRPDTQYFGPGTRLTVL.

This clone was counted a few times. The chain employs TRBV27 and TRBJ1-5; 7 bases agree with TRBD1. This CDR3 is 14 amino acids long. The J segment lost 3 bases and the V segment lost 5 bases, leaving 4 bases of the junction unmatched. Germline assignment: CDR1 MNHEY and CDR2 SMNVEV (reference sequence). DNA of the CDR3: TGTGCCAGCAGTCTAGGACAGGCCAATCAGCCCCAGCATTTT. This encodes CASSLGQANQPQHF.